A single sample is the source of the 18 T cell receptor beta chains below, sequenced in a study of shared clonotypes between healthy human individuals. The protocol was immunoSEQ multiplex PCR, while the TCRdb copy is restricted to in-frame clones and leaves out a portion. The data contain 110,000 or so clones, about 63% of them singletons. The sequencing sample was made of memory CD8+ T cells sorted from blood. This sample's subset: CD45RO+ cells pooled with CCR7-negative TemRA cells. The receptors were gathered from a woman in her thirties in good health.

CDR3 sequence (DNA): TGTGCGTTGGGGCCGGGGACAGGAACTAATCAGCCCCAGCATTTT. It codes for CALGPGTGTNQPQHF. The V gene is TRBV28, the J gene TRBJ1-5; TRBD1 aligns across 8 bases. Germline V CDR1 and CDR2: MDHEN, SYDVKM. The CDR3 runs to 15 residues.

The chain combines TRBV27 with TRBJ2-7; 8 bases are a match to TRBD1. CDR3 length equals 13 residues. The V segment lost 5 bases and the J segment 3 bases; nucleotides outside the gene matches: 3. CDR1 is MNHEY and CDR2 is SMNVEV in the germline V gene (reference sequence). The CDR3 sequence is CASSPGTGYEQYF. The CDR3 nucleotides are TGTGCCAGCAGTCCCGGGACAGGCTACGAGCAGTACTTC.

This chain links TRBV7-3 with TRBJ2-3; TRBD2 might be the D (5 bases). The germline V gene encodes CDR1 SGHTA and CDR2 FQGTGA. The V and J ends lost 1 base and 5 bases respectively, with 10 bases between them. The CDR3 is 14 amino acids. The CDR3 loop is CASSLNRGRDTQYF. CDR3 nucleotide sequence: TGTGCCAGCAGCTTAAACCGGGGTAGAGATACGCAGTATTTT.

This clone was counted between two and nine times. J is TRBJ2-1 and V is TRBV6-5, with D perhaps TRBD1 or TRBD2 (6 bases each). CDR1 and CDR2 from the germline V gene are MNHEY and SVGAGI. The CDR3 has 14 amino acids. Trimming removed 4 bases from V and 6 bases from J, with 13 bases in between. The CDR3 here is CASSFEGEVNEQFF. The CDR3 bases are TGTGCCAGCAGTTTTGAGGGGGAGGTCAATGAGCAGTTCTTC.

The chain recombines TRBV7-9 with TRBJ2-1; 8 bases match TRBD1. Germline V CDR1 and CDR2: SEHNR, FQNEAQ (reference sequence). This CDR3 is built from 17 residues. With 0 bases clipped from V and 5 bases from J, the junction kept 9 bases outside the gene matches. CDR3 region: CASSLARARGRNNEQFF. The CDR3 DNA reads as TGTGCCAGCAGCTTAGCGCGGGCCAGGGGGCGCAACAATGAGCAGTTCTTC.

The J gene is TRBJ2-7, the V gene TRBV29-1; D is unclear. Germline CDR1 reads SQVTM; CDR2 reads ANQGSEA. V was clipped by 6 bases and J by 5 bases, with 17 bases between them. This CDR3 region has 13 residues. The CDR3 region is CSVLESRLDEQYF. CDR3 DNA sequence: TGCAGCGTGTTGGAATCTAGACTCGACGAGCAGTACTTC.

The chain carries TRBV29-1 and TRBJ2-5; tentatively, D is TRBD1 (5 bases). CDR1 and CDR2 from the germline V gene are SQVTM and ANQGSEA. Trimming removed 6 bases from V and 2 bases from J, with 10 bases in between. The CDR3 has 12 amino acids. CDR3 coding DNA: TGCAGCGTAGGGGCCCTTCAAGAGACCCAGTACTTC. This codes for CSVGALQETQYF.

This chain joins TRBV2 and TRBJ2-1; the D is unclear. V was cut by 7 bases and J by 7 bases, with 8 bases left in between. This CDR3 spans 11 amino acids. Germline V gives CDR1 SNHLY, CDR2 FYNNEI. CDR3 in DNA: TGTGCCAGCACGGAAAGGAATGAGCAGTTCTTC. Translating it yields CASTERNEQFF.

V gene TRBV6-1 combines with J gene TRBJ2-6, with TRBD1 as a possible D gene (6 bases). The CDR3 has 16 residues. Trimming stripped 4 bases from V and 1 base from J, with 11 bases between. Germline V gene data show CDR1 as MNHNS and CDR2 as SASEGT. CDR3 DNA sequence: TGTGCCAGCAGTGTAATGGGACAATCTGGGGCCAACGTCCTGACTTTC. This sequence encodes CASSVMGQSGANVLTF.

The V call is TRBV28, the J call TRBJ1-5; 9 bases are a match to TRBD1. Losses at the gene ends were 3 bases for V and 1 base for J; bases not matched to a gene: 4. The germline V gene encodes CDR1 MDHEN and CDR2 SYDVKM. The CDR3 length is 16 residues. The CDR3 DNA is TGTGCCAGCAGTTTCACGACAGGGGGGAGCAATCAGCCCCAGCATTTT. This gives the protein CASSFTTGGSNQPQHF. Using reference TRBV28 and TRBJ1-5 for the parts outside the CDR3, the full variable domain is DVKVTQSSRYLVKRTGEKVFLECVQDMDHENMFWYRQDPGLGLRLIYFSYDVKMKEKGDIPEGYSVSREKKERFSLILESASTNQTSMYLCASSFTTGGSNQPQHFGDGTRLSIL.

The gene calls are TRBV10-1 and TRBJ2-3, with TRBD2 as a possible D gene (5 bases). The CDR3 consists of 17 residues. Germline CDR1 WNHNN, CDR2 SYGVQD (reference sequence). Between the trimmed V and J ends, which lost 2 bases and 6 bases, there was a span of 21 bases. Written as DNA, the CDR3 is TGCGCCAGCAGTGAGCGTATTGTGGCGGGCGGTAGGGATACGCAGTATTTT. Protein: CASSERIVAGGRDTQYF.

The chain recombines TRBV7-9 with TRBJ2-1; D ambiguous. The CDR3 has 13 residues. V dropped 0 bases and J dropped 8 bases, with 8 bases sitting between them. From germline, CDR1 is SEHNR and CDR2 FQNEAQ (reference sequence). CDR3 protein: CASSLAGSYEQFF. CDR3 nucleotides: TGTGCCAGCAGCTTAGCGGGAAGCTATGAGCAGTTCTTC.

The rearrangement joins TRBV25-1 to TRBJ2-7; D unclear. The CDR3 has 14 residues. Between the trimmed V and J ends, which lost 1 base and 0 bases, there was a span of 7 bases. CDR1 and CDR2 (germline): MGHDK, SYGVNS. The CDR3 here is CASSESTYSYEQYF. The CDR3 region has the DNA TGTGCCAGCAGTGAATCCACGTACTCCTACGAGCAGTACTTC.

V and J are TRBV29-1 and TRBJ2-7, with D perhaps matching TRBD1 or TRBD2 (5 bases each). The CDR3 sequence is 15 residues long. With 4 bases removed from V and 0 bases from J, the gap between germline ends came to 16 bases. Germline CDR1 is SQVTM and CDR2 is ANQGSEA. DNA of the CDR3: TGCAGCGTTGTAGGAGTGGGACCACTCTCCTACGAGCAGTACTTC. Amino acid sequence: CSVVGVGPLSYEQYF.

J is TRBJ1-2 and V is TRBV6-6, with 7 bases identical to TRBD1. Germline CDR1 is MNHNY and CDR2 is SVGAGI (reference sequence). V lost 5 bases and J lost 4; bases outside the gene matches: 4. The CDR3 contains 13 residues. CDR3 loop: CASSAGGIYGYTF. The CDR3 DNA follows: TGTGCCAGCAGTGCAGGGGGTATCTATGGCTACACCTTC.

This chain connects TRBV27 to TRBJ1-1, with no clear D. This CDR3 contains 18 residues. CDR1 MNHEY and CDR2 SMNVEV come from the germline V gene (reference sequence). V lost 3 bases and J 0 bases, leaving 20 bases between the germline ends. The DNA of the CDR3 is TGTGCCAGCAGTTTGACTATCCGCGAGGCGGCCCTGAACACTGAAGCTTTCTTT. Amino acid sequence: CASSLTIREAALNTEAFF.

This clone has only one observation. The rearrangement uses TRBV11-2 and TRBJ2-5, with TRBD2 identical over 7 bases. Unmatched junction bases numbered 24, after V lost 5 bases and J lost 6 bases. Germline CDR1 and CDR2: SGHAT and FQNNGV. The CDR3 totals 19 residues. The CDR3 bases are TGTGCCAGCAGCCTCCAGTTGACGGTAGCGACTAGCCGAAAGAAGACCCAGTACTTC. It yields the protein CASSLQLTVATSRKKTQYF.

The V call is TRBV11-2, the J call TRBJ2-5; TRBD1 or TRBD2 may be the D gene (5 bases each). CDR3 size: 15 residues. The germline V gene encodes CDR1 SGHAT and CDR2 FQNNGV. V was cut by 5 bases and J by 4 bases, with 17 bases left in between. This CDR3 reads CASSPATGQGETQYF. In nucleotides, the CDR3 is TGTGCCAGCAGCCCTGCCACGGGGCAGGGAGAGACCCAGTACTTC.